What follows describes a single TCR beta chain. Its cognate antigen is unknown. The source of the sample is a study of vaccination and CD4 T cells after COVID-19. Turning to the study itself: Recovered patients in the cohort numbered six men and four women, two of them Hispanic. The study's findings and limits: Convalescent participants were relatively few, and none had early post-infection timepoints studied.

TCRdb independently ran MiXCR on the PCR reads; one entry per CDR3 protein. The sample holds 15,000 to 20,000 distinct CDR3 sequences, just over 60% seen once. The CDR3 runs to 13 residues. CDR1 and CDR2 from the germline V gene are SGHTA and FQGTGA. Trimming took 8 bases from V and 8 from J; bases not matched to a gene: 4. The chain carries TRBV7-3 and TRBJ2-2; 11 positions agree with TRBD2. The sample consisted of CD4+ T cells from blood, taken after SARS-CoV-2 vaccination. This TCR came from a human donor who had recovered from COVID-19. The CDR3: CASRLAGGGELFF. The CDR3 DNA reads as TGTGCCAGCCGCCTAGCGGGAGGTGGGGAGCTGTTTTTT.